This T cell receptor beta chain was sequenced during a study of Tregs in tolerant kidney transplant recipients. Study results and caveats: For some patients, primers changed over time, blocking nucleotide-level comparison. Biological reproducibility was not directly addressed, but technical replication error appeared minimal.

Thawed PBMCs were FACS-sorted into unstimulated CD4+CD25+CD127- regulatory T cells, CD4+CD25- non-regulatory cells, CD4 and CD8 cells. Method: immunoSEQ multiplex PCR; TCRdb's copy keeps in-frame clones and lacks some. This sample carries more than 60,000 clones, 80% to 90% of them seen once, and the ten largest clones take approximately 2.1%. Turning to this clone: Its antigen is undetermined.

This CDR3 contains 12 residues. The V and J ends lost 10 bases and 4 bases respectively, with 13 bases between them. The germline V gene has CDR1 ENHRY and CDR2 SYGVKD. This TCR came from a human donor who received a combined kidney and bone marrow transplant. Sequenced here: Tregs from blood, sampled before the transplant. The chain employs TRBV10-3 and TRBJ1-2, with D perhaps matching TRBD1 (5 bases). The CDR3 region has the DNA TGTGCCACTCAGGACACTCGCTATGGCTACACCTTC. Encoded protein: CATQDTRYGYTF.